This T cell receptor beta chain was sequenced for a study of T cells in Graves' hyperthyroidism and ophthalmopathy. This clonotype was seen repeatedly, ten times or more. Clinicians diagnosed patients from clinical symptoms, serum thyroxine and TRAb, thyroid ultrasound and orbital computed tomography. The TCR beta CDR3 regions underwent amplification using RNA transcripts as the source. TCR CDR3 regions were first amplified by RT-PCR with HTBI primers. TCRdb independently ran MiXCR on the multiplex PCR reads; one entry per CDR3 protein. This sample has around 350,000 distinct CDR3 sequences; around 13% occur once, and the top ten carry 9.2%. The CDR3 contains 15 residues. The junction had 7 bases not matched to a gene; V was cut back by 0 bases and J by 5 bases. The germline V gene has CDR1 DFQATT and CDR2 SNEGSKA (reference sequence).

V gene TRBV20-1 combines with J gene TRBJ1-1; 9 bases line up with TRBD1. This receptor was taken from a woman aged 18-29 years with Graves' hyperthyroidism. Sequencing was carried out using blood. CDR3 in DNA: TGCAGTGCTAGAGACACACGACAGGGGGGAACTGAAGCTTTCTTT. Its translation: CSARDTRQGGTEAFF.